Below are 15 T cell receptor beta chains sequenced from a single sample in a study of blood T cell repertoires in COVID-19. Repertoires were generated with immunoSEQ multiplex PCR, while TCRdb's copy carries only in-frame clones and drops some. The table has around 140,000 clones, approximately 90% seen once. Input material: peripheral blood. The source of these receptors is a human donor in a cohort sampled during active COVID-19.

This rearrangement joins TRBV19 to TRBJ1-2; TRBD1 aligns across 10 bases. Germline CDR1 is LNHDA and CDR2 is SQIVND (reference sequence). The CDR3 contains 16 residues. Trimming took 1 base from V and 6 from J; bases not matched to a gene: 8. The CDR3 DNA sequence: TGTGCCAGTAGTATAGGGGACAGGGGAAGCACGAATGGCTACACCTTC. Its translation: CASSIGDRGSTNGYTF. The complete variable domain, with remaining parts taken from reference TRBV19 and TRBJ1-2, reads DGGITQSPKYLFRKEGQNVTLSCEQNLNHDAMYWYRQDPGQGLRLIYYSQIVNDFQKGDIAEGYSVSREKKESFPLTVTSAQKNPTAFYLCASSIGDRGSTNGYTFGSGTRLTVV.

This clone was seen once. The CDR3 coding sequence is TGTGCCAGCAGCTTCCGCTCTGGGGCCAACGTCCTGACTTTC. It codes for CASSFRSGANVLTF. The chain links TRBV5-6 to TRBJ2-6, with D unclear. Germline V lookup: CDR1 SGHDT, CDR2 YYEEEE. CDR3 length: 14 amino acids. Trimming removed 2 bases at V and 0 bases at J, with 3 bases between.

As concerns this clone: Other nucleotide sequences from this sample produce the same CDR3. The genes are TRBV7-3 and TRBJ2-1; 9 positions match TRBD2. This CDR3 comprises 15 residues. Germline trimming cut 1 base from V and 4 bases from J; bases unmatched to any gene: 2. Germline values: CDR1 SGHTA, CDR2 FQGTGA. The CDR3, as DNA: TGTGCCAGCAGCTTAAGCGGGGGGGCGTACAATGAGCAGTTCTTC. This encodes CASSLSGGAYNEQFF.

This clone occurred once. The chain joins TRBV10-3 to TRBJ2-3; TRBD1 matches 11 bases. From germline, CDR1 is ENHRY and CDR2 SYGVKD. CDR3 length: 14 residues. The trim removed 8 bases at V and 3 bases at J, leaving 4 bases unmatched. This CDR3 reads CAIGDRGRTDTQYF. The CDR3 DNA is TGTGCCATCGGGGACAGGGGGAGAACAGATACGCAGTATTTT.

The chain employs TRBV6-2 or TRBV6-3 and TRBJ2-3; perhaps TRBD1 as D (7 bases). The V gene's germline CDR1 is MNHEY and CDR2 SVGEGT. Trimming took off 5 bases at V and 0 bases at J, with 12 bases between the two ends. This CDR3 is built from 15 residues. Written as DNA, the CDR3 is TGTGCCAGCAGTGCAGGGGGACTTAGCACAGATACGCAGTATTTT. This sequence encodes CASSAGGLSTDTQYF.

The CDR3, as DNA: TGTGCCATCAGCATCAGCGGGGACTCCTACAATGAGCAGTTCTTC. It codes for CAISISGDSYNEQFF. The V gene is TRBV10-3, the J gene TRBJ2-1; TRBD2 matches 7 bases. CDR1 and CDR2 (germline): ENHRY, SYGVKD. This CDR3 has 15 residues. Trimming at V came to 6 bases and at J to 0 bases, leaving 5 bases not matched to a gene.

The chain joins TRBV27 to TRBJ1-3; possible D gene TRBD1, 5 bases. Germline CDR1 is MNHEY and CDR2 is SMNVEV (reference sequence). V was shortened by 1 base and J by 4 bases, with 14 bases between the two germline ends. The CDR3 has 16 amino acids. CDR3 sequence reads: CASSLYGGRQGNTIYF. The CDR3 coding sequence is TGTGCCAGCAGTTTATACGGTGGGCGACAGGGAAACACCATATATTTT.

The chain is built from TRBV5-1 and TRBJ2-1, with D possibly being TRBD2 (6 bases). The CDR3 sequence is 16 residues long. Germline CDR1 and CDR2: SGHRS and YFSETQ. Trimming took 3 bases from V and 0 from J, leaving 13 bases between them. Here the CDR3 reads CASSSGLQSSYNEQFF. The CDR3 nucleotides read TGCGCCAGCAGCTCCGGACTACAAAGCTCCTACAATGAGCAGTTCTTC.

This clone was counted a single time. This chain uses TRBV12-3 or TRBV12-4 with TRBJ1-2; D is uncertain. Trimming shortened V by 2 bases and J by 8 bases, and 6 bases separated the two germline ends. This CDR3 spans 11 amino acids. In DNA form, the CDR3 reads TGTGCCAGCAGTTTACAGAAGGGCTACACCTTC. This gives the protein CASSLQKGYTF.

The chain employs TRBV7-2 and TRBJ2-5; possibly TRBD1 for D (5 bases). The V gene lost 3 bases and the J gene lost 5 bases, with 10 bases spanning the gap. This CDR3 contains 13 residues. The V gene's germline CDR1 is SGHTA and CDR2 FQGNSA. The CDR3 DNA is TGTGCCAGCAGCTTGTCAGGGCCGGAGACCCAGTACTTC. Residues: CASSLSGPETQYF.

V is TRBV3-1 (or the pseudogene TRBV3-2) and J is TRBJ1-1; D is uncertain. The germline gives CDR1 LGHDT, CDR2 YNNKEL (reference sequence). The CDR3 is 13 amino acids. V gave up 3 bases and J gave up 5 bases, with 10 bases separating them. The CDR3 sequence is CASSQREVTEAFF. CDR3 bases: TGTGCCAGCAGCCAGCGTGAGGTTACTGAAGCTTTCTTT.

The chain combines TRBV3-1 (or the pseudogene TRBV3-2) with TRBJ1-3, with TRBD1 identical over 7 bases. From germline, CDR1 is LGHDT and CDR2 YNNKEL (reference sequence). V was pared by 3 bases and J by 5 bases, with 4 bases of the junction left unmatched. The CDR3 has 14 residues. In DNA, the CDR3 is TGTGCCAGCAGCCAGGGGGACAGCCGAAACACCATATATTTT. The encoded protein is CASSQGDSRNTIYF.

This chain connects TRBV19 to TRBJ1-1; D might be TRBD1 (5 bases). The length of the CDR3 is 15 residues. V was shortened by 3 bases and J by 5 bases, with 16 bases between the two germline ends. Germline assignment: CDR1 LNHDA and CDR2 SQIVND (reference sequence). CDR3 DNA sequence: TGTGCCAGTAGTATTGTTGCGGGGCGCGGGACTGAAGCTTTCTTT. Protein product: CASSIVAGRGTEAFF.

This clone was counted a few times. The chain joins TRBV25-1 to TRBJ2-5; unclear D gene. With 6 bases removed from V and 5 bases from J, the gap between germline ends came to 13 bases. Germline CDR1 and CDR2: MGHDK and SYGVNS. The CDR3 spans 13 residues. DNA of the CDR3: TGTGCCAGCAGCCCACCCCACTCCGAGACCCAGTACTTC. Translated, it gives CASSPPHSETQYF.

This clone was recorded once. The CDR3 loop is CASSRGRETQYF. The CDR3 DNA reads TGTGCCAGCAGCCGCGGGCGGGAGACCCAGTACTTC. The chain joins TRBV3-1 (or the pseudogene TRBV3-2) to TRBJ2-5, with D perhaps TRBD2 (5 bases). Trimming left V 4 bases short and J 5 bases short, with 8 bases between. Germline V lookup: CDR1 LGHDT, CDR2 YNNKEL (reference sequence). The CDR3 totals 12 residues.